These 27 T cell receptor beta chains share one sample of origin, sequenced in a study of OX40 agonist ivuxolimab in advanced cancers. Assay used: immunoSEQ multiplex PCR; TCRdb lists only in-frame clones, some missing. The profile covers about 33,000 clones, with roughly 77% appearing a single time and 20% to 25% taken by the ten largest. The sample consisted of CD4+ or CD8+ T cells sorted from blood, taken in a trial of the OX40 agonist ivuxolimab. The receptor source for this set is an adult with an advanced solid tumor such as melanoma, head and neck, liver or kidney cancer.

V is TRBV6-5 and J is TRBJ1-5; no definite D call. Per germline, CDR1 MNHEY and CDR2 SVGAGI. This CDR3 contains 12 residues. Trimming removed 6 bases at V and 5 bases at J, with 8 bases between. The CDR3 region is CASRGWDQPQHF. CDR3 nucleotides: TGTGCCAGCAGGGGCTGGGATCAGCCCCAGCATTTT.

This sequence joins TRBV19 and TRBJ2-3; 9 bases line up with TRBD2. This CDR3 is 15 amino acids long. V gave up 6 bases and J gave up 1 base; unmatched junction bases: 5. Germline V gene sequence: CDR1 LNHDA, CDR2 SQIVND (reference sequence). CDR3 nucleotide sequence: TGTGCCAGTAGGGAGACTAGCGGCCGCACAGATACGCAGTATTTT. Its protein product is CASRETSGRTDTQYF.

The chain employs TRBV30 and TRBJ1-2; 8 positions match TRBD1. Germline V lookup: CDR1 GTSNPN, CDR2 SVGIG (reference sequence). CDR3 length: 15 amino acids. Trimming removed 0 bases from V and 6 bases from J; junction bases left unmatched: 9. CDR3 region: CAWSVGPGGANGYTF. The CDR3, as DNA: TGTGCCTGGAGTGTAGGCCCAGGGGGCGCGAATGGCTACACCTTC. The variable domain in full, with the rest retrieved from reference TRBV30 and TRBJ1-2, is SQTIHQWPATLVQPVGSPLSLECTVEGTSNPNLYWYRQAAGRGLQLLFYSVGIGQISSEVPQNLSASRPQDRQFILSSKKLLLSDSGFYLCAWSVGPGGANGYTFGSGTRLTVV.

The chain has TRBV19 and TRBJ2-3, with D perhaps matching TRBD1 (5 bases). The CDR3 contains 15 residues. CDR1 and CDR2 (germline): LNHDA, SQIVND (reference sequence). The V end was cut by 5 bases, the J end by 0 bases, with 12 bases between. CDR3 in DNA: TGTGCCAGTAGTCGTCGACAGTCTAGCACAGATACGCAGTATTTT. Translating it yields CASSRRQSSTDTQYF.

The CDR3 here is CASSRSLGTEAFF. The CDR3 coding sequence is TGTGCCAGCAGCCGGAGCCTGGGCACTGAAGCTTTCTTT. This chain connects TRBV5-5 to TRBJ1-1; unclear D gene. Between the trimmed V and J ends, which lost 4 bases and 4 bases, there was a span of 11 bases. The CDR3 contains 13 residues. Germline V CDR1 and CDR2: SGHKS, YYEKEE (reference sequence).

This clone appeared a few times. The chain recombines TRBV19 with TRBJ1-2, with D unclear. The CDR3 is 13 amino acids. The germline V gene encodes CDR1 LNHDA and CDR2 SQIVND (reference sequence). V was trimmed by 3 bases and J by 8 bases, leaving 13 bases between them. CDR3 nucleotide sequence: TGTGCCAGTAGTATTCTGGGTTCGGAAGGCTACACCTTC. This encodes CASSILGSEGYTF.

In its sample, this clone was seen once. This sequence joins TRBV6-5 and TRBJ1-6, with TRBD1 as a possible D gene (6 bases). V was clipped by 4 bases and J by 6 bases, with 16 bases between them. The CDR3 contains 16 residues. CDR1 is MNHEY and CDR2 is SVGAGI in the germline V gene. CDR3 DNA: TGTGCCAGCAGTTCCCCGGGGGGGCGGGTTAATTCACCCCTCCACTTT. Encoded protein: CASSSPGGRVNSPLHF.

The gene calls are TRBV19 and TRBJ1-1; D might be TRBD1 (6 bases). V was trimmed by 4 bases and J by 4 bases, leaving 19 bases between them. Germline V gene lookup returns CDR1 LNHDA and CDR2 SQIVND (reference sequence). The CDR3 length is 16 residues. In DNA, the CDR3 is TGTGCCAGTAGTACCAACCACGGAGGGGGAAGCACTGAAGCTTTCTTT. Amino acids: CASSTNHGGGSTEAFF.

This rearrangement joins TRBV11-2 to TRBJ2-7; D call uncertain. This CDR3 region has 13 residues. Germline-derived CDR1 and CDR2 are SGHAT and FQNNGV. Trimming pared 2 bases from V and 3 bases from J, leaving 8 bases between. The CDR3 reads CASSLINGYEQYF. The CDR3 bases are TGTGCCAGCAGCTTAATAAACGGCTACGAGCAGTACTTC.

This clone was detected only once. V and J are TRBV5-4 and TRBJ2-1; 9 bases map to TRBD1. The CDR3 is 15 amino acids. Germline V gives CDR1 SGHNT, CDR2 YYREEE (reference sequence). The J segment lost 2 bases and the V segment lost 4 bases, leaving 4 bases of the junction unmatched. The CDR3 is CASSPQGAAYNEQFF. The CDR3 DNA follows: TGTGCCAGCAGCCCACAGGGGGCGGCCTACAATGAGCAGTTCTTC.

The chain joins TRBV2 to TRBJ1-2; TRBD1 is a possible D gene (5 bases). Trimming took 7 bases from V and 8 from J, leaving 17 bases between them. Germline assignment: CDR1 SNHLY and CDR2 FYNNEI. CDR3 length: 13 amino acids. The CDR3 here is CASTPTGRPGYTF. CDR3 DNA sequence: TGTGCCAGCACCCCAACGGGGCGCCCGGGCTACACCTTC.

The CDR3 DNA is TGCGCCAGCAGCCAAGAACGGACAGTCTCTGGAAACACCATATATTTT. It is translated as CASSQERTVSGNTIYF. The rearrangement links TRBV4-1 to TRBJ1-3; a weak D match, TRBD1 (6 bases). Trimming cost V 0 bases and J 0 bases, with 9 bases left between them. Germline V gene lookup returns CDR1 MGHRA and CDR2 YSYEKL. The CDR3 has 16 amino acids.

V gene TRBV28 combines with J gene TRBJ1-4; possible D gene TRBD1, 6 bases. From germline, CDR1 is MDHEN and CDR2 SYDVKM. Trimming removed 7 bases from V and 1 base from J, with 19 bases in between. This CDR3 has 17 amino acids. The CDR3 loop reads CASTKMGGPGTNEKLFF. The CDR3, as DNA: TGTGCCAGCACCAAAATGGGGGGGCCTGGAACTAATGAAAAACTGTTTTTT.

This clone was found a few times. The chain couples TRBV6-5 to TRBJ2-1; D call uncertain. This CDR3 spans 12 amino acids. With 0 bases removed from V and 3 bases from J, the gap between germline ends came to 0 bases. The germline gives CDR1 MNHEY, CDR2 SVGAGI. Written as DNA, the CDR3 is TGTGCCAGCAGTTACTCCTACAATGAGCAGTTCTTC. Its translation: CASSYSYNEQFF.

The rearrangement uses TRBV6-5 and TRBJ2-3; D unresolved. CDR3 length: 15 residues. Trimming pared 0 bases from V and 2 bases from J, leaving 9 bases between. Germline-derived CDR1 and CDR2 are MNHEY and SVGAGI. CDR3 nucleotides: TGTGCCAGCAGTTACTCAGTGGCTTACACAGATACGCAGTATTTT. This gives the protein CASSYSVAYTDTQYF.

The chain links TRBV6-1 to TRBJ2-7; no clear D. Germline V gene lookup returns CDR1 MNHNS and CDR2 SASEGT. There are 11 residues in the CDR3. Deletions cut 4 bases from V and 4 bases from J, with 5 bases between. The CDR3 region is CASSASYEQYF. The CDR3 DNA follows: TGTGCCAGCAGTGCCTCTTACGAGCAGTACTTC.

The genes are TRBV28 and TRBJ1-1, with unresolved D. Germline loops: CDR1 MDHEN, CDR2 SYDVKM. V shed 5 bases and J shed 5 bases, with 15 bases lying between them. The CDR3 is 14 amino acids. This chain's CDR3 is CASSPLNSRTEAFF. The CDR3, as DNA: TGTGCCAGCAGTCCGCTCAACAGCAGGACTGAAGCTTTCTTT.

The chain joins TRBV7-6 to TRBJ2-6; D might be TRBD1 (6 bases). The CDR3 totals 16 residues. Trimming removed 4 bases at V and 0 bases at J, with 10 bases between. Germline lookup yields CDR1 SGHVS and CDR2 FNYEAQ. CDR3 nucleotides: TGTGCCAGCAGCTCCCGGGACACCTCTGGGGCCAACGTCCTGACTTTC. This translates into CASSSRDTSGANVLTF.

This rearrangement joins TRBV5-1 to TRBJ2-4; D is uncertain. The CDR3 length is 17 residues. The V end lost 0 bases, the J end lost 0 bases, and 13 bases lay between the germline ends. Germline values: CDR1 SGHRS, CDR2 YFSETQ. CDR3 amino acids: CASSLVGQIEAKNIQYF. CDR3 in DNA: TGCGCCAGCAGCTTGGTTGGGCAGATTGAAGCCAAAAACATTCAGTACTTC.

V and J are TRBV6-5 and TRBJ2-7; D possibly corresponds to TRBD1 (5 bases). The V gene's germline CDR1 is MNHEY and CDR2 SVGAGI. This CDR3 has 13 residues. Trimming left V 1 base short and J 3 bases short, with 7 bases between. This chain's CDR3 is CASSYYTGYEQYF. The DNA of the CDR3 is TGTGCCAGCAGTTACTATACAGGCTACGAGCAGTACTTC.

The V and J genes are TRBV7-2 and TRBJ1-5, with D possibly TRBD1 on 5 matching bases. The length of the CDR3 is 16 residues. Per germline, CDR1 SGHTA and CDR2 FQGNSA. Trimming shortened V by 1 base and J by 7 bases, and 17 bases separated the two germline ends. CDR3 coding DNA: TGTGCCAGCAGCTTAGATTTCGGGGGGTTTGGACAGCCCCAGCATTTT. Amino acid sequence: CASSLDFGGFGQPQHF.

This clone was detected only a few times. This sample also contains other DNA sequences that code for the same CDR3. J is TRBJ2-7 and V is TRBV18; perhaps TRBD1 as D (5 bases). This CDR3 has 14 amino acids. The V gene lost 2 bases and the J gene lost 2 bases, with 10 bases spanning the gap. Germline-derived CDR1 and CDR2 are KGHSH and LQKENI. In DNA form, the CDR3 reads TGTGCCAGCTCACCAAGGCAGGGAACCTACGAGCAGTACTTC. Amino acid sequence: CASSPRQGTYEQYF.

The chain has TRBV6-5 and TRBJ1-1, with 9 bases matching TRBD1. The V and J ends lost 7 bases and 5 bases, in that order; junction bases with no gene match: 11. There are 15 residues in the CDR3. The germline CDR1 and CDR2 sequences are MNHEY and SVGAGI. CDR3 coding DNA: TGTGCCAGCATCCCACCGGGACAGGGTTGGACTGAAGCTTTCTTT. Translation: CASIPPGQGWTEAFF.

The genes are TRBV5-1 and TRBJ2-1; 7 bases agree with TRBD2. V lost 4 bases and J lost 0; bases outside the gene matches: 10. Germline assignment: CDR1 SGHRS and CDR2 YFSETQ. The CDR3 contains 17 residues. The CDR3 spells CASSTASGRYSYNEQFF. The CDR3 nucleotides read TGCGCCAGCAGCACCGCTAGCGGTCGCTACTCCTACAATGAGCAGTTCTTC.

The genes are TRBV19 and TRBJ2-1; 7 nucleotides agree with TRBD2. This CDR3 spans 15 amino acids. The V gene's germline CDR1 is LNHDA and CDR2 SQIVND (reference sequence). V was pared by 6 bases and J by 1 base, with 6 bases of the junction left unmatched. This CDR3 is CASRMEGGSYNEQFF. The CDR3 nucleotides are TGTGCCAGTAGGATGGAGGGAGGGTCCTACAATGAGCAGTTCTTC.

V and J are TRBV11-2 and TRBJ1-4; D uncertain. Trimming cost V 2 bases and J 10 bases, with 11 bases left between them. The CDR3 is made up of 13 amino acids. Germline CDR1 SGHAT, CDR2 FQNNGV. The CDR3 DNA reads TGTGCCAGCAGCTTATTACAGTGGGGAAAACTGTTTTTT. Translating gives CASSLLQWGKLFF.

The chain couples TRBV5-1 to TRBJ2-2; D call uncertain. The CDR3 consists of 15 residues. CDR1 is SGHRS and CDR2 is YFSETQ in the germline V gene. V dropped 0 bases and J dropped 4 bases, with 10 bases sitting between them. The CDR3 loop reads CASSLVAASTGELFF. CDR3 nucleotide sequence: TGCGCCAGCAGCTTGGTGGCGGCGAGCACCGGGGAGCTGTTTTTT.